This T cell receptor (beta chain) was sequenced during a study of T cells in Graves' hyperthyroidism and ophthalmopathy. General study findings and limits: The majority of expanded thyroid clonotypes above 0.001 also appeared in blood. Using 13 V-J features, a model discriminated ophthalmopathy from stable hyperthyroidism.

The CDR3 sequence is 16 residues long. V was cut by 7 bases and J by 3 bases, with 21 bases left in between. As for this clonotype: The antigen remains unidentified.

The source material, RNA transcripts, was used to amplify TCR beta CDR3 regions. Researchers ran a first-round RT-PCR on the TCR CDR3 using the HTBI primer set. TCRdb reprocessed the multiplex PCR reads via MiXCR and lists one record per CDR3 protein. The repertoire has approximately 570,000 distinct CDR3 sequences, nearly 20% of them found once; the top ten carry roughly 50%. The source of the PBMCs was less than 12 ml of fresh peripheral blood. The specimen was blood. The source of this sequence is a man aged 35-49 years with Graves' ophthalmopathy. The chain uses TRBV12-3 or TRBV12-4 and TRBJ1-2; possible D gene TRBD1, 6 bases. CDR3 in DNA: TGTGCCAGCACTCAGCCCCCCCGGGACATGCACTATGGCTACACCTTC. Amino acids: CASTQPPRDMHYGYTF.